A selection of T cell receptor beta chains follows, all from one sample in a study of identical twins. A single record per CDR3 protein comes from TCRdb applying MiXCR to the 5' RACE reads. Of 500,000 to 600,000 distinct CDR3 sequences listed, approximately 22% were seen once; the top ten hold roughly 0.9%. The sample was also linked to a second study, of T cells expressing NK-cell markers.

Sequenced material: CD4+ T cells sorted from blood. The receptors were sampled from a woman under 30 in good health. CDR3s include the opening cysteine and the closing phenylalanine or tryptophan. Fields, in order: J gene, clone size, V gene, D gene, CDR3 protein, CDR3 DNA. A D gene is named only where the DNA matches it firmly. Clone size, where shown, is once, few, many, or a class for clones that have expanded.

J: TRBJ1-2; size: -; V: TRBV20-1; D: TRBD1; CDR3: CSAGPGQGARYGYTF; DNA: TGCAGTGCTGGACCGGGACAGGGGGCGAGATATGGCTACACCTTC
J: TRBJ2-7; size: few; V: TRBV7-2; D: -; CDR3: CASSLFRTVTSYEQYF; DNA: TGTGCCAGCAGCTTATTTAGAACGGTCACCTCCTACGAGCAGTACTTC
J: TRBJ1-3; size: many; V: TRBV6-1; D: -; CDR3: CASTTYRGGTSGNTIYF; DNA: TGTGCCAGCACCACCTACCGGGGGGGGACATCTGGAAACACCATATATTTT
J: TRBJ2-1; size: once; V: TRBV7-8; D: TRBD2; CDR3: CASSVGLAGTRSSYNEQFF; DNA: TGTGCCAGCAGCGTAGGACTAGCGGGGACCCGGAGCTCCTACAATGAGCAGTTCTTC
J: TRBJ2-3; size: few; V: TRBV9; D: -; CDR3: CASSSRPAGDTQYF; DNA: TGTGCCAGCAGCTCAAGACCTGCCGGGGATACGCAGTATTTT
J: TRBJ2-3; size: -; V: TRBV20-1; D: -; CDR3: CSASLQGATDTQYF; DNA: TGCAGTGCTAGTTTACAGGGTGCGACAGATACGCAGTATTTT
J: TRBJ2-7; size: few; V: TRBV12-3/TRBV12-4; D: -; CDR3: CASRPTSKSEQYF; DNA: TGTGCCAGCAGGCCGACCTCCAAAAGCGAGCAGTACTTC
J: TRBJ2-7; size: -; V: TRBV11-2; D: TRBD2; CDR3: CASGGLAAYEQYF; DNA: TGTGCCAGCGGGGGACTAGCGGCCTACGAGCAGTACTTC
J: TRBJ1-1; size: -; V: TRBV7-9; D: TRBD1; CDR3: CASSPGTGFNTEAFF; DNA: TGTGCCAGCAGCCCGGGGACAGGGTTTAACACTGAAGCTTTCTTT
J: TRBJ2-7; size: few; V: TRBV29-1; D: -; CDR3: CSVEFTGYEQYF; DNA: TGCAGCGTTGAGTTCACGGGGTACGAGCAGTACTTC
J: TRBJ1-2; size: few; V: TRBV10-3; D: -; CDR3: CAISDSGDYGYTF; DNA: TGTGCCATCAGTGATTCGGGAGACTATGGCTACACCTTC
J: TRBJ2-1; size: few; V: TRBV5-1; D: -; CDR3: CASCPSGYNEQFF; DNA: TGCGCCAGCTGTCCCTCTGGGTACAATGAGCAGTTCTTC
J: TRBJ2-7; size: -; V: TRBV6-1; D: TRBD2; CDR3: CAVRAGGSYEQYF; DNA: TGTGCCGTGCGGGCGGGAGGATCCTACGAGCAGTACTTC
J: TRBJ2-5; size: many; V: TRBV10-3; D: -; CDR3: CAISEAAETQYF; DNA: TGTGCCATCAGTGAGGCCGCGGAGACCCAGTACTTC
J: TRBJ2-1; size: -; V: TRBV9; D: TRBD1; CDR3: CASSVSSDRGSEQFF; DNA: TGTGCCAGCAGCGTAAGCTCGGACAGGGGTAGTGAGCAGTTCTTC
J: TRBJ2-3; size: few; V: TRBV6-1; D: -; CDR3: CASKGGPMEDTQYF; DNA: TGTGCCAGCAAAGGGGGACCTATGGAAGATACGCAGTATTTT
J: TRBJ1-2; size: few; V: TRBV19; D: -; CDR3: CASSPSGTYGYTF; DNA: TGTGCCAGTAGTCCATCGGGGACCTATGGCTACACCTTC
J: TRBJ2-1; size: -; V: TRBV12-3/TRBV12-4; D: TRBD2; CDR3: CASSLSLAGPWGQFF; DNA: TGTGCCAGCAGTTTAAGTCTAGCGGGGCCCTGGGGGCAGTTCTTC
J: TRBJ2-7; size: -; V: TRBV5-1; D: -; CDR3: CASSLNRDEQYF; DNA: TGCGCCAGCAGCTTAAACAGGGACGAGCAGTACTTC
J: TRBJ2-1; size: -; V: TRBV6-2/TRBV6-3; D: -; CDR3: CASSSLSGHNEQFF; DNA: TGTGCCAGCAGTTCCCTAAGCGGCCACAATGAGCAGTTCTTC
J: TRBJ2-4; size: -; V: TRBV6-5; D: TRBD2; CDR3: CASSYSTSGRAMYF; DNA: TGTGCCAGCAGTTACTCCACTAGCGGGAGGGCCATGTACTTC
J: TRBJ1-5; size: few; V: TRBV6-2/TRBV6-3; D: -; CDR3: CASTYRVRQPQHF; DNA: TGTGCCAGCACCTACAGGGTTCGTCAGCCCCAGCATTTT
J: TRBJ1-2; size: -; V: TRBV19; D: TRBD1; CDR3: CASKGGQGADGYTF; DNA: TGTGCCAGTAAGGGTGGACAGGGGGCTGATGGCTACACCTTC
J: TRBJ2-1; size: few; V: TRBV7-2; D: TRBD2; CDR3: CASSAQFSAGRGNEQFF; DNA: TGTGCCAGCAGCGCCCAATTTTCAGCGGGGAGGGGCAATGAGCAGTTCTTC
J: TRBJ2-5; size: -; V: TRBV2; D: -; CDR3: CASCRGREETQYF; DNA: TGTGCCAGCTGCAGGGGGAGGGAAGAGACCCAGTACTTC
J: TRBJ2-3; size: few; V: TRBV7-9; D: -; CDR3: CASRIGVRSDTQYF; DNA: TGTGCCAGCAGAATCGGGGTTAGGTCAGATACGCAGTATTTT
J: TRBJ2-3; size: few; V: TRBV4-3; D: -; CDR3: CASSQEGTRGTDTQYF; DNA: TGCGCCAGCAGCCAAGAGGGGACGAGGGGCACAGATACGCAGTATTTT
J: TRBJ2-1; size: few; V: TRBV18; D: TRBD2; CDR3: CASSPRATGGLYEQFF; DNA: TGTGCCAGCTCACCACGGGCAACGGGGGGGTTGTATGAGCAGTTCTTC
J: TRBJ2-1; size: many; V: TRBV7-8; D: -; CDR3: CASSLFDDGEQFF; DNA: TGTGCCAGCAGCCTCTTTGACGACGGTGAGCAGTTCTTC
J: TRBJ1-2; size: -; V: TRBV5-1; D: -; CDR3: CASNQENQYGYTF; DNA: TGCGCCAGCAACCAAGAGAACCAGTATGGCTACACCTTC
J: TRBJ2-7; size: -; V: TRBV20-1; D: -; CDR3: CSARVGGHSYEQYF; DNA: TGCAGTGCTAGAGTAGGGGGTCACTCCTACGAGCAGTACTTC
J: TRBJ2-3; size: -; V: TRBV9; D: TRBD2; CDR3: CASSVASSGRTDTQYF; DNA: TGTGCCAGCAGCGTAGCCTCTAGCGGGCGCACAGATACGCAGTATTTT
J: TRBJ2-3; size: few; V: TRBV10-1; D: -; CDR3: CASSHQGSGTDTQYF; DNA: TGCGCCAGCAGTCATCAGGGGAGTGGAACAGATACGCAGTATTTT
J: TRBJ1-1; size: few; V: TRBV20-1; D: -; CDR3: CSARGTTGNTEAFF; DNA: TGCAGTGCTAGAGGTACGACAGGGAACACTGAAGCTTTCTTT
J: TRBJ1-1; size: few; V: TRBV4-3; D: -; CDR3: CASSAKPGLMNTEAFF; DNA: TGCGCCAGCAGCGCAAAACCTGGACTCATGAACACTGAAGCTTTCTTT
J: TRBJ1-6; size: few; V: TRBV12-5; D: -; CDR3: CASGFLGASPLHF; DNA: TGTGCTAGTGGTTTCCTTGGCGCTTCACCCCTCCACTTT